A single sample gave rise to the 15 T cell receptor beta chains below, sequenced in a study of CD8+ T cells in alopecia areata. The treatment was: oral pan-JAK inhibitor, 5-10 mg twice daily. It was cDNA, reverse transcribed from extracted RNA, that served as the sequencing template. Assay: immunoSEQ multiplex PCR; the TCRdb copy retains only in-frame clones and omits some. The sample has fewer than 150,000 clones, 50% to 65% seen once. The sequenced sample was CD4+ T cells sorted from blood, obtained at week 24, from a patient treated with tofacitinib. The receptor source for this set is a human donor with alopecia areata.

The chain joins TRBV30 to TRBJ2-2, with D perhaps TRBD2 (5 bases). The CDR3 totals 15 residues. The V end was cut by 2 bases, the J end by 6 bases, with 16 bases between. CDR1 and CDR2 (germline): GTSNPN, SVGIG (reference sequence). For the CDR3, the DNA is TGTGCCTGGAGTACCGTGGGAGTGGGATCCGGGGAGCTGTTTTTT. This gives the protein CAWSTVGVGSGELFF.

This chain joins TRBV6-5 and TRBJ2-4, with 9 bases identical to TRBD1. With 6 bases clipped from V and 9 bases from J, the junction kept 12 bases outside the gene matches. Germline CDR1 and CDR2: MNHEY and SVGAGI. The CDR3 runs to 15 residues. This chain's CDR3 is CASRSAVGQGIIQYF. CDR3 DNA sequence: TGTGCCAGCAGGTCGGCGGTAGGACAGGGGATCATTCAGTACTTC.

This clone was seen more than once but under ten times. V usage is TRBV4-1 and J usage is TRBJ1-6; D unresolved. The CDR3 totals 12 residues. V was cut by 1 base and J by 8 bases, with 3 bases left in between. Looked up from germline, CDR1 is MGHRA and CDR2 is YSYEKL. CDR3 amino acids: CASSQGDSPLHF. CDR3 coding DNA: TGCGCCAGCAGCCAAGGTGATTCACCCCTCCACTTT.

The chain joins TRBV15 to TRBJ2-1; D ambiguous. Germline V CDR1 and CDR2: LNHNV, YYDKDF (reference sequence). The CDR3 is 14 amino acids. Trimming took 0 bases from V and 5 from J, leaving 8 bases between them. CDR3: CATSRDRRDNEQFF. The CDR3 DNA is TGTGCCACCAGCAGAGATCGAAGGGACAATGAGCAGTTCTTC.

The chain carries TRBV29-1 and TRBJ1-5, with TRBD1 identical over 7 bases. Germline V gene lookup returns CDR1 SQVTM and CDR2 ANQGSEA. This CDR3 region has 14 residues. V lost 4 bases and J lost 1; bases outside the gene matches: 4. The CDR3 DNA is TGCAGCGTTGCAGGGGGTCGAAGCAATCAGCCCCAGCATTTT. Translating it yields CSVAGGRSNQPQHF.

This clone was seen more than once but under ten times. The rearrangement uses TRBV18 and TRBJ2-7; D uncertain. Germline loops: CDR1 KGHSH, CDR2 LQKENI. The CDR3 extends over 12 amino acids. With 6 bases removed from V and 3 bases from J, the gap between germline ends came to 9 bases. Here the CDR3 reads CASSPSDYEQYF. Here the CDR3 DNA reads TGTGCCAGCTCCCCTAGTGACTACGAGCAGTACTTC.

The rearrangement joins TRBV7-2 to TRBJ2-1, with 9 nucleotides matching TRBD2. Trimming removed 1 base from V and 4 bases from J; junction bases left unmatched: 8. Looked up from germline, CDR1 is SGHTA and CDR2 is FQGNSA. The CDR3 runs 17 residues. The CDR3 loop reads CASSLVGISGGYNEQFF. The CDR3 nucleotides read TGTGCCAGCAGCTTAGTAGGGATTAGCGGGGGTTACAATGAGCAGTTCTTC.

The V and J genes are TRBV5-1 and TRBJ2-1, with 8 bases lining up with TRBD1. Per germline, CDR1 SGHRS and CDR2 YFSETQ. V shed 4 bases, J shed 8 bases, and the junction held 11 bases outside the gene matches. The CDR3 covers 15 residues. The CDR3 protein is CASSISGGGLDEQFF. Written as DNA, the CDR3 is TGCGCCAGCAGCATCTCAGGGGGCGGATTAGATGAGCAGTTCTTC. Based on the CDR3 plus reference TRBV5-1 and TRBJ2-1, the full variable domain is KAGVTQTPRYLIKTRGQQVTLSCSPISGHRSVSWYQQTPGQGLQFLFEYFSETQRNKGNFPGRFSGRQFSNSRSEMNVSTLELGDSALYLCASSISGGGLDEQFFGPGTRLTVL.

This clone was observed a few times. The chain uses TRBV4-3 and TRBJ2-7; D may be TRBD2 (5 bases). This CDR3 region has 14 residues. Trimming cost V 2 bases and J 2 bases, with 10 bases left between them. Germline CDR1 LGHNA, CDR2 YSLEER. The CDR3 is CASSQWTGAYEQYF. Here the CDR3 DNA reads TGCGCCAGCAGCCAATGGACTGGAGCCTACGAGCAGTACTTC.

The chain joins TRBV19 to TRBJ1-1; D unresolved. Germline V CDR1 and CDR2: LNHDA, SQIVND (reference sequence). The CDR3 extends over 13 amino acids. V was pared by 8 bases and J by 6 bases, with 16 bases between. The chain's CDR3 is CASRFRGDAEAFF. CDR3 DNA sequence: TGTGCCAGTCGGTTTCGCGGGGATGCTGAAGCTTTCTTT.

J is TRBJ1-3 and V is TRBV9; D is uncertain. The V gene's germline CDR1 is SGDLS and CDR2 YYNGEE. The CDR3 contains 13 residues. V lost 3 bases and J lost 1, with 5 bases in between. CDR3 in DNA: TGTGCCAGCAGCGGACATTCTGGAAACACCATATATTTT. Translated: CASSGHSGNTIYF. Looking up the rest from reference TRBV9 and TRBJ1-3 gives the full variable domain: DSGVTQTPKHLITATGQRVTLRCSPRSGDLSVYWYQQSLDQGLQFLIQYYNGEERAKGNILERFSAQQFPDLHSELNLSSLELGDSALYFCASSGHSGNTIYFGEGSWLTVV.

The CDR3 protein is CASSLAGGQEKLFF. CDR3 nucleotides: TGTGCCAGCAGCTTAGCTGGGGGACAGGAAAAACTGTTTTTT. This chain connects TRBV7-9 to TRBJ1-4; TRBD1 matches at 7 bases. The germline gives CDR1 SEHNR, CDR2 FQNEAQ (reference sequence). Losses at the gene ends were 0 bases for V and 8 bases for J; bases not matched to a gene: 3. The CDR3 has 14 amino acids.

The J gene is TRBJ2-2, the V gene TRBV25-1, with D possibly matching TRBD1 (5 bases). Germline V gene data show CDR1 as MGHDK and CDR2 as SYGVNS. The CDR3 contains 13 residues. The V gene lost 7 bases and the J gene lost 6 bases, with 12 bases spanning the gap. CDR3 coding DNA: TGTGCCAGCACCCCAGGACAACCCGGGGAGCTGTTTTTT. It translates to CASTPGQPGELFF.

This clone appeared once. V gene TRBV4-1 combines with J gene TRBJ2-5, with 11 bases identical to TRBD2. The V gene end was trimmed by 0 bases and the J gene end by 2 bases; junction bases not matched to a gene: 14. Germline CDR1 reads MGHRA; CDR2 reads YSYEKL. There are 20 residues in the CDR3. CDR3 bases: TGCGCCAGCAGCCAAGATAAGTGGGCTAGCGGGGGGATAACACAAGAGACCCAGTACTTC. As protein: CASSQDKWASGGITQETQYF.

The V and J genes are TRBV9 and TRBJ2-3; D gene ambiguous. V lost 4 bases and J lost 0, with 15 bases in between. This CDR3 is built from 16 residues. Looked up from germline, CDR1 is SGDLS and CDR2 is YYNGEE. This CDR3 is CASSSQDGGSTDTQYF. In DNA, the CDR3 is TGTGCCAGCAGCTCCCAGGACGGTGGTAGCACAGATACGCAGTATTTT.